The TCR beta chain described here comes from a study of beta chain features in type 1 diabetes (dated by TCRdb to 2016 to 2018). For the wider study: Patients and healthy donors did not differ in mean age, gender distribution, total cell number or subset yield. A total of 85 million to 140 million sorted cells were examined across all samples, and a strong correlation was observed between cell number per subset and RNA yield. In the study, TCRB repertoires of sorted circulating CD4+ T cell subsets from recently diagnosed type 1 diabetes patients were compared with those of matched healthy donors. Whereas all 30 or so donors provided naive and central memory subsets, regulatory and stem cell-like memory subsets were isolated from just 8 patients and about 8 healthy donors. Summary of the overall study and its limitations: Because cDNA was sequenced instead of genomic DNA, highly expressing activated cells could be over-represented, though the groups showed no difference in activation or CD3 levels. A moderate but significant shortening of TCRB CDR3 length was observed in type 1 diabetes patients in all four CD4+ subsets. At VDJ recombination sites, type 1 diabetes patients had fewer insertions and more deleted nucleotides, which implies abnormalities in thymic rearrangement. Only small numbers of individuals were included in the HLA sub-analyses, which left unresolved whether HLA type had any influence on TCRB rearrangement. Naive, central memory and regulatory TCRB repertoires appeared more similar among patients than among healthy donors. PCR may preferentially amplify shorter templates, but because patient and control samples were amplified and corrected together, any resulting skew would affect both groups equally.

This clone occurred a few times. Its antigen is unknown. Qualities for individual bases were not recorded, and no much larger clone is one base off. Based on the germline V gene (reference sequence), the CDR1 and CDR2 sequences are PRHDT and FYEKMQ. Counted from cysteine to phenylalanine, this CDR3 has 15 amino acids. The entry retains the CDR3 DNA only, 45 bases that are in frame from base 1. V is reduced by 4 bases and J by 4 bases, leaving a spacing of 16 bases between them. Each donor gave one peripheral blood draw, roughly 0.11 L on average, collected into heparinised tubes. Using a panel that included CD45RO, CCR7, CD25, CD127, CD95 and CD27, naive, central memory, regulatory and stem cell-like memory CD4+ T cells were sorted on a BD FACSAria II. Purity was above 95% for every sorted population. Right away, PBMCs were isolated by Lymphoprep density gradient centrifugation and were stained directly, with no culture step. So that batch effects would be minimized, each experiment stained and sorted samples in pairs, pairing one healthy donor with one patient.

All of the isolated RNA was reverse transcribed with the High Capacity cDNA Reverse Transcription Kit, so expressed TCRB transcripts were sequenced. Naive, central memory and regulatory T cell samples underwent deep immunoSEQ sequencing, averaging about 3.57 million total reads per sample. After sorted cells were lysed in RLT buffer, RNA was extracted with DNase-treated RNeasy Micro or Mini kits, with the choice depending on cell number. Each cell subset was processed on its own to prevent cross-contamination, while patient and healthy donor samples were processed together. Using the immunoSEQ multiplex PCR, TCRB sequences were amplified from cDNA into 87-bp fragments spanning the CDR3 region. The amplicons were sequenced using the Illumina HiSeq platform. Under the source paper's analysis protocol: Synthetic template baselines were used to correct PCR bias computationally, reads within Hamming distance 2 were collapsed, and singletons that could not be merged were discarded. Reads were aligned to IMGT to assign V, D and J genes, CDR3 length, and insertions or deletions at six rearrangement sites. Within each subset, clonotype counts were normalized to the number of sorted cells before true diversity and Gini coefficients were calculated with the tcR R package. The overlap coefficient, calculated on TCRB nucleotide sequences, was used to quantify repertoire sharing. Out-of-frame TCRB sequences from naive cells were analyzed as a proxy for the pre-selection repertoire. In TCRdb, the immuneACCESS table is reduced to in-frame sequences with V and J assigned. These tables do not hold every clone; where another copy was compared, an unresolved V gene accounts for under half, and the others remain unexplained. That table is the source of V, J and clone size, and D and trimming were worked out from the DNA. The sample profile shows roughly 730,000 clones; roughly 13% of them were found once. Jointly, the top ten make up 0.022% of the sample.

Source material: naive CD4+ T cells from blood. According to the study, the label for this sample's cell subset or site signals: true naive CD4+ T cells. The rearranged chain carries TRBV13 and TRBJ1-1; the D gene remains uncertain. The clonotype comes from a man aged 18 to 30 with type 1 diabetes. The CDR3 region has the sequence CASSSLKKGGTEAFF. The sequenced DNA is TGTGCCAGCAGCTCCTTGAAAAAGGGCGGCACTGAAGCTTTCTTT.